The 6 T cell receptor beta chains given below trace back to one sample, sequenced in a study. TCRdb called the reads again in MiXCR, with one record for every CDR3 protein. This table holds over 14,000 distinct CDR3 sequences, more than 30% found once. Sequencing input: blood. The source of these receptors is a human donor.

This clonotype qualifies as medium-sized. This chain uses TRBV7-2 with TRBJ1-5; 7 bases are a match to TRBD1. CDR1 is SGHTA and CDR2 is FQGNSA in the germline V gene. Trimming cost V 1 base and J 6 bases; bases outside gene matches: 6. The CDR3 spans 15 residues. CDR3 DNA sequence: TGTGCCAGCAGCTTAGAAGGGACAGCGGGTCAGCCCCAGCATTTT. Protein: CASSLEGTAGQPQHF.

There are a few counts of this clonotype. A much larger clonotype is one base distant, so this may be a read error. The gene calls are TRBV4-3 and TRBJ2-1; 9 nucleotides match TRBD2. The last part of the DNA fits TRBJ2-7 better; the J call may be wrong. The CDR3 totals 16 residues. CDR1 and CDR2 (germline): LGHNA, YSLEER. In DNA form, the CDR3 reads TGCGCCAGCAGCCCAACCCTAGCGGGACCCTACAATGAGCAGTACTTC. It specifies CASSPTLAGPYNEQYF.

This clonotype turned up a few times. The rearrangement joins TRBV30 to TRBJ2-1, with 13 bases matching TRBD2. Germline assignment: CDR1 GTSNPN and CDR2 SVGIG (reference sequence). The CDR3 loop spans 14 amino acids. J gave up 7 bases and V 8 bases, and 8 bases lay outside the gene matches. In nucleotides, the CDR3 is TGTGCCATGGAGGGACTAGCGGGACATAATGAGCAGTTCTTC. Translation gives CAMEGLAGHNEQFF.

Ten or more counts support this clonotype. This CDR3 reads CASSQSGTGEVEQYF. CDR3 DNA: TGTGCCAGCAGCCAATCCGGGACAGGGGAAGTCGAGCAGTACTTC. The chain employs TRBV4-2 and TRBJ2-7; TRBD1 matches 10 bases. The germline V gene encodes CDR1 LGHNA and CDR2 YNFKEQ. V shed 2 bases, J shed 6 bases, and the junction held 7 bases outside the gene matches. CDR3 length: 15 amino acids.

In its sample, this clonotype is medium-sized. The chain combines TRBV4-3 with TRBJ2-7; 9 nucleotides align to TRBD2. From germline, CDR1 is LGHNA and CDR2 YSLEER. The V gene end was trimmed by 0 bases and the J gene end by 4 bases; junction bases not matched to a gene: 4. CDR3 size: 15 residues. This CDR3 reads CASSQDSSGIYEQYF. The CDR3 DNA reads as TGCGCCAGCAGCCAAGATTCTAGCGGGATTTACGAGCAGTACTTC.

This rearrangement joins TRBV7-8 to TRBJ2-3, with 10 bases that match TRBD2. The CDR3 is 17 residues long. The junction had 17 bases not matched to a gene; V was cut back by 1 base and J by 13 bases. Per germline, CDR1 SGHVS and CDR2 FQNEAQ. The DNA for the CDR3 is TGTGCCAGCAGCTTAGGAGGGACTAGCGCTCTCTTGGGATCGAAGTATTTT. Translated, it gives CASSLGGTSALLGSKYF.